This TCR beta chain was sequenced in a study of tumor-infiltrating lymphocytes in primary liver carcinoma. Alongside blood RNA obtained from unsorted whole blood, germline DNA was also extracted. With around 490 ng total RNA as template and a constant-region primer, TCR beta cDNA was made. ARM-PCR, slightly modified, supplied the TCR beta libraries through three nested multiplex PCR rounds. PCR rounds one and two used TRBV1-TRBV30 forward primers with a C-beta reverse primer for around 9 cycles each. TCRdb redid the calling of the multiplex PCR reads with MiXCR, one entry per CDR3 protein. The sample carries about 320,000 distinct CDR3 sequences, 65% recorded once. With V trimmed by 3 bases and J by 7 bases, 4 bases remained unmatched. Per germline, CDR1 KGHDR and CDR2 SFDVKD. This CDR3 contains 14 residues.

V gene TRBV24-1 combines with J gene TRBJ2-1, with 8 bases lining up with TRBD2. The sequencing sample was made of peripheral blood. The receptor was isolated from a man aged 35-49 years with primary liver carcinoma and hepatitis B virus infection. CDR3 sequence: CATSDAGLGNEQFF. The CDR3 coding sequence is TGTGCCACCAGTGATGCGGGACTAGGGAATGAGCAGTTCTTC.